Listed here is a single T cell receptor (beta chain). What it binds is not known. Each donor gave roughly 9.8 milliliters of peripheral blood. Extraction of total RNA produced a minimum of 5 micrograms from each sample. CDR3 length: 15 residues. Germline assignment: CDR1 SEHNR and CDR2 FQNEAQ (reference sequence). Germline trimming cut 5 bases from V and 6 bases from J; bases unmatched to any gene: 6. This record belongs to a study of blood T cells in healthy people across ages. Overall study findings and caveats: Measured against age, TCR beta diversity per million T cells decreased in a roughly linear manner.

A second PCR of roughly 7 to 11 cycles used a sample-barcoded 5' primer and a J-beta primer mix. Each CDR3 protein is one row after TCRdb ran MiXCR on the 5' RACE reads. The data show about 1.4 million distinct CDR3 sequences, roughly 60% seen once. The source of this sequence is a man aged 18 to 29 in good health. The V and J genes are TRBV7-9 and TRBJ2-3; TRBD1 matches 12 bases. Sequences were obtained from blood. Written as DNA, the CDR3 is TGTGCCAGCAGCCCTGGGACAGGGGGCATGGATACGCAGTATTTT. The encoded protein is CASSPGTGGMDTQYF.